This entry features one TCR beta chain sequence. Its cognate antigen has yet to be identified. Base-call qualities are not available, and no considerably larger clone is one nucleotide away. The sample belongs to a study of cytomegalovirus exposure and HLA in healthy donors (TCRdb year 2017). Study-level background: According to an earlier analysis of around 600 of the donors, about 170 million T cells yielded 117 million unique TCR beta sequences and 276 Gb of sequence data. To predict cytomegalovirus infection status, the study combined high-throughput TCR immunosequencing, statistical association of individual TCRs with disease status, and machine learning. Rather than using new phenotypic data, the later analysis identified candidate immune exposures from TCR beta sequences and from how often those sequences occurred across donors. All discovery cohort repertoires had been generated on a single sequencing platform. Using immunosequencing, the study profiled T cell repertoires from about 650 subjects and related those repertoires to cytomegalovirus serostatus. To study patterns of TCR occurrence, a later analysis re-analyzed previously published TCR beta repertoires from hundreds of donors and added high-resolution HLA genotyping. Alongside the repertoire data, information on donor age, sex, ethnicity and CMV serostatus was compiled. Class I and class II HLA loci were covered by the typing at four-digit resolution. Along with the approximately 700-subject first cohort, a separate validation cohort of over a hundred different subjects was used. A later genetic analysis used genome-wide SNP genotypes for about 60% of the roughly 700 donors, treating that subset as a discovery cohort. The study aimed to test whether signatures of past pathogen exposure could be identified by cataloging public T cell receptors. Because of strong linkage in the cohort, roughly five DR-DQ haplotypes were treated as single units for association and clustering. Typing coverage varied by locus: about 629-640 donors for A, B, C, DRB1 and DQB1; roughly 500 for DQA1; more than 600 for DPA1; roughly 450 for DPB1. In an earlier analysis of 587 of the donors, high-throughput TCR beta sequencing was used to judge whether each TCR beta V gene segment behaved as functional or pseudogenic. Among the approximately 420 genotyped donors, roughly 80% belonged to the genetic ancestry cluster associated with self-reported Caucasian donors. On average, around 200,000 unique TCR beta nucleotide sequences were sequenced per donor among a few hundred genotyped donors of the cohort, with roughly 18% of those sequences being non-productive. Approximately 310 gigabases of sequencing data and 70 million to 85 million unique TCR sequences were included in an early release covering about 700 HLA-typed donors.

General study outcomes and caveats: Roughly uniform sequencing depth across donors was assumed in presence/absence analyses, although this assumption may not hold. In a later analysis, the rate of TCR association differed among HLA loci, with DRB1 alleles having the most associated TCRs and HLA-C alleles having the fewest. According to a later genetic analysis, donors in an Asian-associated ancestry cluster had fewer N-insertions in productive TCRs than the approximately 630-donor mean. CMV serostatus was the only immune exposure information available for the cohort. Only TCR beta chains were sequenced in this cohort, and the absence of alpha or paired-chain data limited detectable features. In a later analysis, HLA-associated TCR beta chains showed more clonal expansion and lower generation probabilities than non-associated chains that were equally common. The study listed approximately 160 TCR beta chains as associated with cytomegalovirus. Because HLA typing was unavailable for some donors at each locus, only the typed subset was used in association tests. Most TCR sequences were observed very rarely across donors, whereas some public TCRs were present in many individuals. Some IMGT-functional V segments, including TRBV6-2 and TRBV6-3, could not be told apart with the 87-base-pair reads, so those segments were excluded. The sequencing pipeline was judged likely to have produced a cluster of highly shared sequence variants as a technical artifact. According to the authors, the approach could potentially be generalized to other disease states and immunological phenotypes. A further reported finding was that TCR beta sequences accurately predicted the HLA-A and HLA-B alleles for most subjects in the first cohort. In an earlier analysis of some 550 of the donors, most TCR beta V segments were observed in productive rearrangements about 87% or about 30% of the time, broadly matching IMGT annotations. Assigning TCR associations to individual alleles was difficult when HLA alleles, especially DR and DQ, strongly co-occurred. Several of the top co-occurrence clusters appeared to be linked to parvovirus B19, influenza, CMV and Epstein-Barr virus, according to a later analysis. Because counts were too low, some 16 rarely observed V segments, including chromosome 9 orphons, were excluded from the earlier analysis of 500 to 700 of the donors. Correlated functional status among segregating V segments might be attributable to linkage disequilibrium, but an unknown experimental factor could not be ruled out. In a later analysis, around 17,000 TCR beta sequences were associated with specific HLA alleles at a false discovery rate of 0.05. According to a later analysis, most CMV-associated TCR beta chains appeared to be HLA-restricted, and the HLA associations seemed to be driven largely by CMV exposure. V-gene and J-gene trimming of TCR beta chains was associated with a missense DCLRE1C variant in a later genetic analysis, and the association was replicated in an independent cohort. The classifier was reported to diagnose cytomegalovirus status with high specificity and sensitivity in both the original cohort and the validation cohort. In vitro tests confirmed that a few of the cytomegalovirus-associated TCR beta chains recognize cytomegalovirus antigens.

CDR1 and CDR2 (LNHDA, SQIVND) derive from the germline V gene (reference sequence). V trim: 5 bases; J trim: 1 base; unmatched bases: 5. Measured from the cysteine to the phenylalanine, the CDR3 is 15 residues long. Left in the record is the CDR3 DNA by itself, 45 bases read in frame from the first base. The cohort was made up of roughly 670 healthy bone marrow donors. At the time of sampling, every cohort member was nominally healthy, though immune exposures that went unrecorded were likely present. The donor was CMV seropositive and belonged to the group of over 250 seropositive cohort members. Every donor gave a peripheral blood sample, and the peripheral blood mononuclear cells from that sample were used for TCR beta sequencing. The Qiagen DNeasy Blood Extraction Kit was used to extract genomic DNA from the blood cell samples. Library preparation used the immunoSEQ multiplex PCR assay. A mixture of 60 forward primers for TCR Vbeta segments and 13 reverse primers for TCR Jbeta segments was used in the multiplex PCR. Amplification of the CDR3 region of rearranged TCR beta genes was performed with a multiplex PCR assay on genomic DNA. On the Illumina HiSeq System, the amplified TCR beta libraries were sequenced as 87-base-pair reads. The study's own analysis went as follows. Across the 670 or so repertoires, a later analysis counted 60 million to 90 million unique TCR beta chains, approximately 12 million of which were shared by at least two donors. Raw reads were error-corrected and collapsed into unique sequences by a nearest-neighbor algorithm in which closely related sequences were merged to remove PCR and sequencing errors. V, D and J gene segments were assigned by aligning CDR3 sequences to IMGT reference sequences. For a sequence to be retained, a match of at least six nucleotides was required to both a V gene segment and a J gene segment. A rearrangement was called productive if the CDR3 had no stop codons and remained in frame with V and J, and every other rearrangement was called non-productive. CDR3 was defined according to IMGT convention as the region running from the second conserved V-encoded cysteine to the conserved J-encoded phenylalanine. The earlier analysis of 587 of the donors excluded sequences that lacked an unambiguous match to a single V gene segment. An earlier analysis of a few hundred of the donors called V segments functional above 56.7% productive rearrangements and segregating when the between-donor standard deviation exceeded 5%. To diagnose cytomegalovirus status from the catalog of TCR beta chain sequences, a statistical classification framework was built. V and J gene assignment, in a later analysis, came from comparing TCR nucleotide sequences with IMGT/GENE-DB human TR gene sequences. Using the TCRdist pipeline, a later analysis assigned CDR3 sequences along with most-parsimonious VDJ recombination scenarios. In a later analysis, every TCR beta chain was defined by the combination of its CDR3 amino acid sequence and its V-gene family, and reads without a unique V-gene family were dropped. A later analysis removed 500 to 650 highly shared, low-generation-probability nucleotide sequences to deal with suspected cross-contamination and a sequencing artifact. For each public chain, a later analysis derived a clonal expansion index from normalized ranks of inferred template counts within each repertoire. Generation probabilities in a later analysis came from a VDJ recombination model fitted to out-of-frame rearrangements, and those results were checked against IGoR. In a later analysis, hypergeometric tests were used to score TCR-TCR, TCR-HLA and TCR-CMV co-occurrence, with a repertoire-size bias correction applied to TCR pairs. To estimate false discovery rates, a later analysis permuted the HLA or CMV assignments 20 times. A later analysis grouped co-occurring TCRs with DBSCAN, adding TCRdist sequence similarity when clustering within HLA-allele-positive subsets. For co-occurrence clustering, repertoires with fewer than 30,000 or more than 120,000 public chains were excluded, along with 5 or 6 repertoires with anomalous nucleotide sharing. TCRdb mirrors the immuneACCESS table, restricted to in-frame sequences. Some clones are absent from its copies; in checked studies, under half trace to an unresolved V gene, and the reason for the others is unknown. For V, J and clone size, that table is used; D and trimming come from the DNA. This sample holds around 150,000 clones; roughly 78% were observed only once. The top ten clonotypes cover approximately 7% of the sample.

The chain uses TRBV19 and TRBJ2-7, with TRBD2 matching 10 junction bases. What was sequenced was PBMCs. This clonotype was sampled from a man between 40 and 49 years old in good health and CMV-seropositive. The base sequence is TGTGCCAGTAGTTACGGACTAGCGGCTTCCTACGAGCAGTACTTC. The encoded protein is CASSYGLAASYEQYF.